The 23 T cell receptor beta chains presented below share a single source sample, sequenced in a study of cytomegalovirus exposure and HLA in healthy donors. 60 Vbeta and 13 Jbeta primers were used in PCR. Repertoires were generated with immunoSEQ multiplex PCR, while TCRdb's copy carries only in-frame clones and drops some. The sample shows 50,000 to 65,000 clones, more than 70% of them seen only once. Material for sequencing was PBMCs. These receptors were collected from a woman younger than 35 in good health and CMV-seronegative.

The chain couples TRBV11-1 to TRBJ2-1, with 8 bases that match TRBD1. The length of the CDR3 is 14 residues. The V gene's germline CDR1 is SGHAT and CDR2 FQDESV (reference sequence). Unmatched junction bases numbered 3, after V lost 4 bases and J lost 4 bases. The CDR3 sequence: CASSSTGVYNEQFF. CDR3 DNA: TGTGCCAGCAGCTCGACAGGGGTTTACAATGAGCAGTTCTTC.

The chain links TRBV6-1 to TRBJ2-1, with 9 nucleotides matching TRBD2. The CDR3 runs 15 residues. The germline V gene has CDR1 MNHNS and CDR2 SASEGT. Trimming cost V 3 bases and J 2 bases; bases outside gene matches: 2. The CDR3 here is CASSEEREAYNEQFF. CDR3 nucleotide sequence: TGTGCCAGCAGTGAGGAGCGGGAGGCCTACAATGAGCAGTTCTTC.

The genes are TRBV10-3 and TRBJ2-2, with D possibly being TRBD2 (5 bases). Trimming left V 3 bases short and J 2 bases short, with 10 bases between. This CDR3 comprises 15 residues. CDR1 and CDR2 from the germline V gene are ENHRY and SYGVKD. The DNA for the CDR3 is TGTGCCATCAGTGAAGCGAGGGAAAACACCGGGGAGCTGTTTTTT. It codes for CAISEARENTGELFF.

The V call is TRBV28, the J call TRBJ1-1; D unclear. Trimming pared 11 bases from V and 1 base from J, leaving 17 bases between. This CDR3 is 14 amino acids long. CDR1 and CDR2 (germline): MDHEN, SYDVKM. The CDR3 here is CALAPPGGNTEAFF. The CDR3 DNA sequence: TGTGCCTTAGCCCCCCCGGGAGGGAACACTGAAGCTTTCTTT.

The chain has TRBV9 and TRBJ2-3; TRBD1 agrees at 12 bases. Germline CDR1 SGDLS, CDR2 YYNGEE. The CDR3 spans 16 residues. Trimming took 0 bases from V and 4 from J; bases not matched to a gene: 3. The CDR3 DNA sequence: TGTGCCAGCAGCGTAGGGGGACAGGGGGCCGCAGATACGCAGTATTTT. Its translation: CASSVGGQGAADTQYF. Drawing the rest from reference TRBV9 and TRBJ2-3, the complete variable domain is DSGVTQTPKHLITATGQRVTLRCSPRSGDLSVYWYQQSLDQGLQFLIQYYNGEERAKGNILERFSAQQFPDLHSELNLSSLELGDSALYFCASSVGGQGAADTQYFGPGTRLTVL.

Written as DNA, the CDR3 is TGTGCCAGCAGTGCAGGGGATCTAGGACAGAACACTGAAGCTTTCTTT. Protein product: CASSAGDLGQNTEAFF. The chain recombines TRBV28 with TRBJ1-1, with a weak D call TRBD1 (6 bases). The CDR3 sequence is 16 residues long. Trimming took 5 bases from V and 1 from J, leaving 17 bases between them. Per the germline V gene, CDR1 is MDHEN and CDR2 is SYDVKM.

The chain recombines TRBV6-6 with TRBJ2-3; 15 positions match TRBD2. Germline lookup yields CDR1 MNHNY and CDR2 SVGAGI (reference sequence). Unmatched junction bases numbered 7, after V lost 7 bases and J lost 8 bases. The CDR3 is 15 residues long. CDR3 sequence reads: CASNPRTSGRGTQYF. The CDR3 coding sequence is TGTGCCAGCAATCCACGGACTAGCGGGAGGGGTACGCAGTATTTT.

The V call is TRBV4-1, the J call TRBJ1-4, with D perhaps matching TRBD1 (6 bases). The CDR3 totals 15 residues. Germline-derived CDR1 and CDR2 are MGHRA and YSYEKL. With 0 bases removed from V and 6 bases from J, the gap between germline ends came to 11 bases. The CDR3 nucleotides are TGCGCCAGCAGCCAAGATGGGACAAAATATGAAAAACTGTTTTTT. Protein product: CASSQDGTKYEKLFF.

V is TRBV7-2 and J is TRBJ2-3, with 10 bases that match TRBD1. Per germline, CDR1 SGHTA and CDR2 FQGNSA. The CDR3 consists of 16 residues. J was trimmed by 8 bases and V by 2 bases; bases with no gene match: 10. The CDR3 protein is CASSLSAGWDRGTQYF. CDR3 nucleotide sequence: TGTGCCAGCAGCTTATCGGCAGGGTGGGACAGGGGTACGCAGTATTTT.

This chain joins TRBV10-1 and TRBJ2-2; D is possibly TRBD1 (6 bases). This CDR3 contains 15 residues. Per the germline V gene, CDR1 is WNHNN and CDR2 is SYGVQD (reference sequence). Between the trimmed V and J ends, which lost 0 bases and 3 bases, there was a span of 8 bases. The CDR3 loop is CASSESRGHTGELFF. In DNA form, the CDR3 reads TGCGCCAGCAGTGAGTCCAGGGGCCACACCGGGGAGCTGTTTTTT.

The chain joins TRBV18 to TRBJ2-3; D gene uncertain. Germline lookup yields CDR1 KGHSH and CDR2 LQKENI. Trimming removed 6 bases at V and 7 bases at J, with 14 bases between. This CDR3 has 13 residues. CDR3 coding DNA: TGTGCCAGCTCCCCATCCAATCCCCATACGCAGTATTTT. This codes for CASSPSNPHTQYF. Complete variable domain (other parts from reference TRBV18 and TRBJ2-3): NAGVMQNPRHLVRRRGQEARLRCSPMKGHSHVYWYRQLPEEGLKFMVYLQKENIIDESGMPKERFSAEFPKEGPSILRIQQVVRGDSAAYFCASSPSNPHTQYFGPGTRLTVL.

This clone was seen a few times. The gene calls are TRBV28 and TRBJ1-1, with 12 bases identical to TRBD1. The CDR3 runs 19 residues. Germline values: CDR1 MDHEN, CDR2 SYDVKM. V dropped 5 bases and J dropped 3; count of bases not matched to a gene: 16. The CDR3 DNA follows: TGTGCCAGCAGTCCAGCCACGTGGGACAGGGGGCTGAAGGACACTGAAGCTTTCTTT. It yields the protein CASSPATWDRGLKDTEAFF.

This clone was observed a handful of times. V and J are TRBV19 and TRBJ1-5, with D possibly being TRBD1 (6 bases). This CDR3 comprises 15 residues. Germline assignment: CDR1 LNHDA and CDR2 SQIVND (reference sequence). Between the trimmed V and J ends, which lost 7 bases and 4 bases, there was a span of 17 bases. The chain's CDR3 is CASTERRDKNQPQHF. The CDR3 coding sequence is TGTGCCAGTACCGAACGTCGGGACAAGAATCAGCCCCAGCATTTT.

The chain is built from TRBV4-1 and TRBJ2-1; 7 bases align to TRBD2. Germline values: CDR1 MGHRA, CDR2 YSYEKL. The CDR3 sequence is 16 residues long. J lost 3 bases, V lost 1 base, and 6 bases had no gene match. The CDR3 here is CASSQALAGDYNEQFF. For the CDR3, the DNA is TGCGCCAGCAGCCAAGCTCTCGCGGGAGACTACAATGAGCAGTTCTTC.

The chain carries TRBV19 and TRBJ1-1; 8 positions match TRBD1. The germline V gene has CDR1 LNHDA and CDR2 SQIVND (reference sequence). This CDR3 is 14 amino acids long. J was trimmed by 4 bases and V by 6 bases; bases with no gene match: 7. CDR3 DNA: TGTGCCAGTAGCCCAGGGGGCGCGAGCACTGAAGCTTTCTTT. This translates into CASSPGGASTEAFF.

This rearrangement joins TRBV27 to TRBJ1-2; D not certain. This CDR3 has 14 residues. V lost 0 bases and J 8 bases, leaving 13 bases between the germline ends. Germline V lookup: CDR1 MNHEY, CDR2 SMNVEV (reference sequence). CDR3 nucleotides: TGTGCCAGCAGTTTATCCCCCAGCAGCGGGGGCTACACCTTC. This translates into CASSLSPSSGGYTF.

This clone was detected a few times. This rearrangement joins TRBV9 to TRBJ2-1; 15 bases map to TRBD2. The CDR3 extends over 16 amino acids. Germline CDR1 reads SGDLS; CDR2 reads YYNGEE. Losses at the gene ends were 4 bases for V and 6 bases for J; bases not matched to a gene: 5. CDR3 nucleotide sequence: TGTGCCAGCAGCCCCGGACTAGCGGGAGGGAGCAATGAGCAGTTCTTC. This gives the protein CASSPGLAGGSNEQFF. Full variable domain (missing parts from reference TRBV9 and TRBJ2-1): DSGVTQTPKHLITATGQRVTLRCSPRSGDLSVYWYQQSLDQGLQFLIQYYNGEERAKGNILERFSAQQFPDLHSELNLSSLELGDSALYFCASSPGLAGGSNEQFFGPGTRLTVL.

This rearrangement joins TRBV27 to TRBJ2-5; TRBD2 is a possible D gene (6 bases). Germline assignment: CDR1 MNHEY and CDR2 SMNVEV (reference sequence). Trimming stripped 2 bases from V and 6 bases from J, with 10 bases between. There are 13 residues in the CDR3. CDR3 DNA sequence: TGTGCCAGCAGTTTAGGAGGGCCGCAGACCCAGTACTTC. Translation: CASSLGGPQTQYF.

This clone appeared a single time. This sequence joins TRBV4-1 and TRBJ2-5, with TRBD1 as a possible D gene (5 bases). This CDR3 contains 13 residues. V dropped 4 bases and J dropped 4 bases, with 10 bases sitting between them. The germline V gene encodes CDR1 MGHRA and CDR2 YSYEKL. The CDR3 is CASSPTQGETQYF. Here the CDR3 DNA reads TGCGCCAGCAGCCCCACCCAGGGAGAGACCCAGTACTTC.

This chain uses TRBV10-2 with TRBJ1-1; 7 nucleotides agree with TRBD1. CDR1 WSHSY and CDR2 SAAADI come from the germline V gene. J lost 7 bases, V lost 8 bases, and 10 bases had no gene match. This CDR3 is built from 13 residues. CDR3 in DNA: TGCGCCAGCGCAAACCTCCGGGACAGTGAAGCTTTCTTT. It translates to CASANLRDSEAFF.

As for this clone: A junction end diverges from the germline sequence, so it may reflect a read error. The J gene is TRBJ2-6, the V gene TRBV6-4, with a possible D match to TRBD1 (6 bases). Germline loops: CDR1 MRHNA, CDR2 SNTAGT. The CDR3 contains 16 residues. The CDR3 region is CASSLTGSTGANGLTF. The CDR3 DNA is TGTGCCAGCAGTTTAACAGGGTCTACTGGGGCCAACGGCCTGACTTTC.

This chain links TRBV9 with TRBJ1-3; 7 bases align to TRBD1. The CDR3 is made up of 16 amino acids. V dropped 4 bases and J dropped 0; count of bases not matched to a gene: 7. Germline CDR1 SGDLS, CDR2 YYNGEE. The CDR3 coding sequence is TGTGCCAGCAGCCCCCGGACAGGCAGCTCTGGAAACACCATATATTTT. This gives the protein CASSPRTGSSGNTIYF.

The sample holds a few counts of this clone. The chain employs TRBV27 and TRBJ2-1; perhaps TRBD1 as D (6 bases). The CDR3 is 13 amino acids. Trimming removed 8 bases at V and 0 bases at J, with 8 bases between. Germline V gene sequence: CDR1 MNHEY, CDR2 SMNVEV (reference sequence). The CDR3 nucleotides read TGTGCCAGCGCGGACAGCTCCTACAATGAGCAGTTCTTC. Encoded protein: CASADSSYNEQFF.